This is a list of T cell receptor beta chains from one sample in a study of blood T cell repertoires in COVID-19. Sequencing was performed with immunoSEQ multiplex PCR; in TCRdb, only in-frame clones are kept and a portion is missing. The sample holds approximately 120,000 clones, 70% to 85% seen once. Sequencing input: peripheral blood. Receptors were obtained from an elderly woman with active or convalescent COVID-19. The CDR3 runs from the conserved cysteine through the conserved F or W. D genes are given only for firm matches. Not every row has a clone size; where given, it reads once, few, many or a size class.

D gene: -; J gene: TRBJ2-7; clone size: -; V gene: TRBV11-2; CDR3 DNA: TGTGCCAGCAGCCAACCGGGACTGGCGGCATTAGAGCAGTACTTC; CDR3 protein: CASSQPGLAALEQYF
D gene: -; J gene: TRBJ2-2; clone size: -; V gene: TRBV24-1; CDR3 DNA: TGTGCCACCGGACAGAGCCTCACCGGGGAGCTGTTTTTT; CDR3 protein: CATGQSLTGELFF
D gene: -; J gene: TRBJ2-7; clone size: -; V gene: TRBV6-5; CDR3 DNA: TGTGCCAGCAGTTACTCTCCACTAGCACCCTACGAGCAGTACTTC; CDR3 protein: CASSYSPLAPYEQYF
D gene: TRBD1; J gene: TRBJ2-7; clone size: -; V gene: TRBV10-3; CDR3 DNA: TGTGCCATCAGCGCTGGGACAGGGATCGACGAGCAGTACTTC; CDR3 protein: CAISAGTGIDEQYF
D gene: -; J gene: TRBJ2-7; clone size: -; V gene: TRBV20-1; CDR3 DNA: TGCAGTGCTAGTGGCAGTCCCTACGAGCAGTACTTC; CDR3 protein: CSASGSPYEQYF
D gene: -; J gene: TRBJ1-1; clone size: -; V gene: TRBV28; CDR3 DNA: TGTGCCAGCAGTTTATTGGGGAGATATATGAACACTGAAGCTTTCTTT; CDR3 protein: CASSLLGRYMNTEAFF
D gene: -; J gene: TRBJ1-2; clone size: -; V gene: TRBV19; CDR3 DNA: TGTGCCAGTAGGACGAAGGACACCCTTAACTATGGCTACACCTTC; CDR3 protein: CASRTKDTLNYGYTF
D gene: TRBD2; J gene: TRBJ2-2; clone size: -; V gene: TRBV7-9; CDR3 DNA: TGTGCCAGCAGCTTAGGAAGCGGGGGTAACACCGGGGAGCTGTTTTTT; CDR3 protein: CASSLGSGGNTGELFF
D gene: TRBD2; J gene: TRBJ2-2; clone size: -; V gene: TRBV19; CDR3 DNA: TGTGCCAGTAGTATAGGAGCGACTAGCTCGAACACCGGGGAGCTGTTTTTT; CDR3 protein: CASSIGATSSNTGELFF
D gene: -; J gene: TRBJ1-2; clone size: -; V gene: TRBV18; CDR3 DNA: TGTGCCAGCTCACCACAACGGGATTGGGACTATGGCTACACCTTC; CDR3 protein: CASSPQRDWDYGYTF
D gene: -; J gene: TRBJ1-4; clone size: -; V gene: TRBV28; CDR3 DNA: TGTGCCAGCAGTTTAGGGTCGACAGCTCGTGAAAAACTGTTTTTT; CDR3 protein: CASSLGSTAREKLFF
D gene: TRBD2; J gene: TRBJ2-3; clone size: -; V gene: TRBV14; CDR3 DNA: TGTGCCAGCAGCCAAGATATCCGGACTAGCGGGAGTCCCCCCACAGATACGCAGTATTTT; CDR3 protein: CASSQDIRTSGSPPTDTQYF
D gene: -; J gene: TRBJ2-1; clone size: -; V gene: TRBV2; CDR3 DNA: TGTGCCAGCAGCGAACAGGGTTACAATGAGCAGTTCTTC; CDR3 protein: CASSEQGYNEQFF
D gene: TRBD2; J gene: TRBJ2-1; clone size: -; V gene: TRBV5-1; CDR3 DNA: TGCGCCAGCAGCTTAATAGCGGGAGAGGGTGAGCAGTTCTTC; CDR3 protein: CASSLIAGEGEQFF
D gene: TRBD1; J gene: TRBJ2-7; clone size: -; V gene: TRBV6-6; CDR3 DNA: TGTGCCAGCAGCGCCGGGACAGGGGTTATCGAGCAGTACTTC; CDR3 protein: CASSAGTGVIEQYF
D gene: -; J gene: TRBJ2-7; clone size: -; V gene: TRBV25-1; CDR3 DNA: TGTGCCAGCAGTGGATCCTGGGGGCAGGACGGATACGAGCAGTACTTC; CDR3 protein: CASSGSWGQDGYEQYF
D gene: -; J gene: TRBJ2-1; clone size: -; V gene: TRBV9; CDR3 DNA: TGTGCCAGCAGCCTCTGGTCGGTACCAAGCAATGAGCAGTTCTTC; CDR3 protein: CASSLWSVPSNEQFF
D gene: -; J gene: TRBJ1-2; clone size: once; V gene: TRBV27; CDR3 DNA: TGTGCCAGCAGTTCCGGGGTGGGGGCAGGGCGGTATGGCTACACCTTC; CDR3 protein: CASSSGVGAGRYGYTF
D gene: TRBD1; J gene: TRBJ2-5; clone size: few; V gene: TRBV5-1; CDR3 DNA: TGCGCCAGCCGAAGACAGGGGACCCAAGAGACCCAGTACTTC; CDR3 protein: CASRRQGTQETQYF
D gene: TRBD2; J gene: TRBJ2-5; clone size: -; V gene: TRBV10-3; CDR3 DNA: TGTGCCATCAGGACTAGCGTCCAAGAGACCCAGTACTTC; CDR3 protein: CAIRTSVQETQYF